The 22 T cell receptor beta chains reported below all come from one sample, sequenced in a study of regulatory T cells in long-lasting Graves disease. Time point noted: newly diagnosed GD, antithyroid drugs for less than 3 months. The TCR library was made from RNA that had been extracted from PBMCs in TRIzol. Researchers made TCR beta libraries by using iRepertoire HTBI primers and running Arm-PCR on CDR3 regions. TCRdb ran MiXCR on the multiplex PCR reads and lists one entry per CDR3 protein. The sample shows 250,000 to 400,000 distinct CDR3 sequences, more than 15% of them seen only once. Sample: peripheral blood mononuclear cells (PBMCs), taken at new diagnosis, from a patient treated with antithyroid drugs. The source is a female donor with Graves disease.

In the case of this clonotype: A read error may explain this, as a much larger clone is one base away. The chain joins TRBV6-1 to TRBJ2-2; the match to TRBD1 covers 7 bases. Germline lookup yields CDR1 MNHNS and CDR2 SASEGT. With V trimmed by 2 bases and J by 4 bases, 13 bases remained unmatched. There are 18 residues in the CDR3. The CDR3 DNA follows: TGTGCCAGCAGTGAACCGGGACAGATACGATGGGGCACCGGGGAGCTGTTTTTT. Its translation is CASSEPGQIRWGTGELFF.

This clonotype was seen repeatedly, ten times or more. The chain employs TRBV6-1 and TRBJ1-1, with 10 bases that match TRBD1. J lost 5 bases, V lost 10 bases, and 7 bases had no gene match. Per germline, CDR1 MNHNS and CDR2 SASEGT. The CDR3 length is 13 residues. The CDR3 loop is CATGQGLVTEAFF. CDR3 sequence (DNA): TGTGCCACGGGACAGGGGTTAGTAACTGAAGCTTTCTTT.

This clonotype was seen many times. This chain connects TRBV28 to TRBJ2-7; 7 bases are a match to TRBD2. Germline V gene lookup returns CDR1 MDHEN and CDR2 SYDVKM. The V segment lost 2 bases and the J segment 2 bases; nucleotides outside the gene matches: 6. The CDR3 contains 15 residues. The CDR3 sequence is CASSLMAGETYEQYF. The CDR3 bases are TGTGCCAGCAGTTTAATGGCGGGAGAAACCTACGAGCAGTACTTC.

Many counts were recorded for this clonotype. The chain recombines TRBV2 with TRBJ2-1; 8 bases map to TRBD2. V was clipped by 11 bases and J by 4 bases; unmatched bases: 7. The CDR3 covers 13 residues. Germline values: CDR1 SNHLY, CDR2 FYNNEI. CDR3 coding DNA: TGTGCCGCGGAGCGGGAGAGGTACAATGAGCAGTTCTTC. It yields the protein CAAERERYNEQFF.

This clonotype was recorded many times. This chain connects TRBV28 to TRBJ2-1, with D perhaps given as TRBD1 or TRBD2 (6 bases each). Trimming took off 1 base at V and 8 bases at J, with 12 bases between the two ends. This CDR3 has 14 amino acids. The V gene's germline CDR1 is MDHEN and CDR2 SYDVKM. The CDR3 nucleotides read TGTGCCAGCAGTTTATTGCAGGAGGGGGATGAGCAGTTCTTC. As protein: CASSLLQEGDEQFF.

This clonotype was seen at least ten times. V usage is TRBV7-2 and J usage is TRBJ2-3, with 8 bases lining up with TRBD2. J was trimmed by 1 base and V by 5 bases; bases with no gene match: 11. Germline lookup yields CDR1 SGHTA and CDR2 FQGNSA. This CDR3 contains 17 residues. CDR3 residues: CASSPSGGSGGTDTQYF. The CDR3 nucleotides are TGTGCCAGCAGCCCCTCCGGAGGTAGCGGGGGCACAGATACGCAGTATTTT.

This clonotype was picked up many times. CDR3: CASSLGRGVYNEQFF. CDR3 in DNA: TGTGCCAGCAGTTTGGGCAGGGGGGTATACAATGAGCAGTTCTTC. The chain is built from TRBV28 and TRBJ2-1, with D tentatively TRBD1 (7 bases). Trimming cost V 3 bases and J 4 bases, with 13 bases left between them. The CDR3 has 15 amino acids. CDR1 is MDHEN, CDR2 SYDVKM, per germline.

This rearrangement joins TRBV18 to TRBJ1-2, with TRBD1 as a possible D gene (5 bases). The V gene's germline CDR1 is KGHSH and CDR2 LQKENI. The length of the CDR3 is 14 residues. Deletions cut 6 bases from V and 2 bases from J, with 13 bases between. This CDR3 reads CASSQQDPNYGYTF. CDR3 bases: TGTGCCAGCTCCCAACAGGACCCAAACTATGGCTACACCTTC.

A word on this clonotype: A far larger clone is one nucleotide away, so this likely arose from a read error. The chain combines TRBV12-3 or TRBV12-4 with TRBJ2-1; D gene uncertain. Trimming took 4 bases from V and 10 from J, leaving 14 bases between them. The CDR3 totals 13 residues. The CDR3 is CASSSRPSGEQFF. The CDR3 DNA sequence: TGTGCCAGCAGTTCAAGGCCCTCCGGGGAGCAGTTCTTC.

On this clonotype itself: A read error is possible here, since a much larger clone lies one base away. The genes are TRBV28 and TRBJ2-3; unclear D gene. The V end was cut by 3 bases, the J end by 4 bases, with 11 bases between. The CDR3 covers 14 residues. Germline CDR1 and CDR2: MDHEN and SYDVKM. CDR3 in amino acids: CASSFGQSADTQYF. Written as DNA, the CDR3 is TGTGCCAGCAGTTTCGGGCAGAGCGCAGATACGCAGTATTTT. Combining the CDR3 with reference TRBV28 and TRBJ2-3 gives the whole variable domain DVKVTQSSRYLVKRTGEKVFLECVQDMDHENMFWYRQDPGLGLRLIYFSYDVKMKEKGDIPEGYSVSREKKERFSLILESASTNQTSMYLCASSFGQSADTQYFGPGTRLTVL.

The rearrangement links TRBV2 to TRBJ2-7; TRBD1 aligns across 9 bases. The CDR3 totals 15 residues. The junction had 10 bases not matched to a gene; V was cut back by 5 bases and J by 5 bases. Germline V gene data show CDR1 as SNHLY and CDR2 as FYNNEI. This CDR3 is CASSFPGQGINEQYF. In DNA, the CDR3 is TGTGCCAGCAGTTTCCCGGGACAGGGTATCAACGAGCAGTACTTC.

A note on this clonotype: One end of the junction varies from germline; a read error may be responsible. This rearrangement joins TRBV29-1 to TRBJ2-3, with D possibly TRBD1 on 5 matching bases. Per germline, CDR1 SQVTM and CDR2 ANQGSEA. The CDR3 extends over 13 amino acids. The CDR3 DNA follows: TGCAGCGTTGGCACAGACCGCACAGGTACGCAGTATTTT. Its translation is CSVGTDRTGTQYF.

This clonotype has a count of ten or more. V gene TRBV6-5 combines with J gene TRBJ2-2; D gene ambiguous. The CDR3 consists of 15 residues. Germline V gives CDR1 MNHEY, CDR2 SVGAGI. The V end was cut by 4 bases, the J end by 5 bases, with 14 bases between. CDR3 DNA sequence: TGTGCCAGCAGTTCCCCAAGTAGCAGAACCGGGGAGCTGTTTTTT. Translated: CASSSPSSRTGELFF.

This clonotype has ten or more counts. The chain has TRBV5-4 and TRBJ2-5, with D possibly TRBD1 on 5 matching bases. CDR3 length: 15 amino acids. The germline CDR1 and CDR2 sequences are SGHNT and YYREEE (reference sequence). The V end lost 2 bases, the J end lost 4 bases, and 15 bases lay between the germline ends. The CDR3 spells CASSLPQGKGETQYF. CDR3 coding DNA: TGTGCCAGCAGCTTACCTCAGGGAAAAGGAGAGACCCAGTACTTC.

This clonotype was seen only a few times. The rearrangement joins TRBV4-1 to TRBJ2-3; D may correspond to TRBD1 or TRBD2 (7 bases each). The CDR3 sequence is 16 residues long. The germline V gene has CDR1 MGHRA and CDR2 YSYEKL. Trimming stripped 4 bases from V and 4 bases from J, with 18 bases between. As DNA, the CDR3 is TGCGCCAGCAGCCCAAGGGGGCGGGAGATCTCAGATACGCAGTATTTT. It codes for CASSPRGREISDTQYF.

This clonotype was found many times. The V call is TRBV7-9, the J call TRBJ2-7, with D tentatively TRBD1 (6 bases). Germline V gives CDR1 SEHNR, CDR2 FQNEAQ (reference sequence). This CDR3 has 17 residues. V gave up 1 base and J gave up 2 bases, with 18 bases separating them. CDR3 nucleotides: TGTGCCAGCAGCTTAGGCGCCCCAGGCAGGGGCCCCTACGAGCAGTACTTC. It encodes CASSLGAPGRGPYEQYF. Looking up the rest from reference TRBV7-9 and TRBJ2-7 gives the full variable domain: DTGVSQNPRHKITKRGQNVTFRCDPISEHNRLYWYRQTLGQGPEFLTYFQNEAQLEKSRLLSDRFSAERPKGSFSTLEIQRTEQGDSAMYLCASSLGAPGRGPYEQYFGPGTRLTVT.

This clonotype came up many times. The V call is TRBV29-1, the J call TRBJ2-7, with 9 bases that match TRBD2. The CDR3 has 13 residues. Germline assignment: CDR1 SQVTM and CDR2 ANQGSEA. Unmatched junction bases numbered 8, after V lost 7 bases and J lost 4 bases. The CDR3 loop is CSATTSGQYEQYF. Here the CDR3 DNA reads TGCAGCGCAACGACTAGCGGACAGTACGAGCAGTACTTC.

About this clonotype itself: The junction and the germline gene differ at one end; a read error may be behind it. The chain recombines TRBV2 with TRBJ1-2; TRBD1 matches 8 bases. This CDR3 is built from 16 residues. In germline, CDR1 is SNHLY, CDR2 FYNNEI. Here the CDR3 DNA reads TGTGCCAGCAGTGCTGCCCAGGGGGCGGGCGACTATGGCCACACCTTC. This gives the protein CASSAAQGAGDYGHTF.

The genes are TRBV27 and TRBJ2-7; perhaps TRBD2 as D (6 bases). The CDR3 length is 15 residues. V was shortened by 4 bases and J by 6 bases, with 19 bases between the two germline ends. Germline V gene data show CDR1 as MNHEY and CDR2 as SMNVEV (reference sequence). The CDR3 loop reads CASSWRGGNLIEQYF. The CDR3 bases are TGTGCCAGCAGTTGGCGGGGCGGCAACCTAATCGAGCAGTACTTC.

At least ten counts were recorded for this clonotype. The chain links TRBV20-1 to TRBJ1-5; D not certain. The CDR3 is made up of 13 amino acids. CDR1 is DFQATT, CDR2 SNEGSKA, per germline (reference sequence). The germline V and J ends were trimmed by 6 bases and 6 bases, with 15 bases remaining between them. The CDR3 bases are TGCAGTGCAAGACCCGGGAGCGGTCAGCCCCAGCATTTT. This encodes CSARPGSGQPQHF.

The V and J genes are TRBV14 and TRBJ1-1; maybe TRBD1 (5 bases). V was shortened by 3 bases and J by 6 bases, with 8 bases between the two germline ends. Germline values: CDR1 SGHDN, CDR2 FVKESK. The CDR3 loop spans 12 amino acids. As DNA, the CDR3 is TGTGCCAGCAGCCAGGGAGGGGCTGAAGCTTTCTTT. It codes for CASSQGGAEAFF. Full variable domain (remainder filled in from reference TRBV14 and TRBJ1-1): EAGVTQFPSHSVIEKGQTVTLRCDPISGHDNLYWYRRVMGKEIKFLLHFVKESKQDESGMPNNRFLAERTGGTYSTLKVQPAELEDSGVYFCASSQGGAEAFFGQGTRLTVV.

This clonotype has ten or more counts. The CDR3 sequence is CASSFSGLPAEQFF. The CDR3 nucleotides read TGCGCCAGCAGCTTCAGTGGGCTCCCAGCTGAGCAGTTCTTC. The V call is TRBV5-1, the J call TRBJ2-1; D is undetermined. Germline V gives CDR1 SGHRS, CDR2 YFSETQ. V lost 2 bases and J lost 9, with 15 bases in between. The CDR3 consists of 14 residues.